This T cell receptor (beta chain) appears in the sequencing data of a study of vaccination effects on CD4 cells after COVID-19. Libraries were prepared by immunoSEQ multiplex PCR; TCRdb keeps only in-frame clonotypes and omits some of them. The data contain tens of thousands of clones, around 76% of them singletons. CDR3 length equals 14 residues. Germline CDR1 is SGHRS and CDR2 is YFSETQ. Deletions cut 0 bases from V and 0 bases from J, with 5 bases between. Expansion with viral peptide pools was applied to antigen-specific CD4+ T cells by the ViraFEST assay prior to sequencing. CD4+ T cells were isolated after roughly nine days of culture. A word on this clone: Its matching antigen is unknown.

This chain uses TRBV5-1 with TRBJ2-3; D gene uncertain. The TCR originated in a human donor who received a COVID-19 vaccine. The starting material was CD4+ T cells from PBMCs cultured with HCoV-229E spike peptides, obtained before COVID-19 vaccination. CDR3 region: CASSLAPSTDTQYF. The CDR3 DNA reads TGCGCCAGCAGCTTGGCCCCGAGCACAGATACGCAGTATTTT.